The T cell receptor (beta chain) under discussion was sequenced for a study of tumor-infiltrating lymphocytes in primary liver carcinoma. The study's findings and limits: Blood had a significantly lower top-250-clone fraction than tumors did (p = 0.039).

The CDR3 is 15 amino acids. V was shortened by 1 base and J by 4 bases, with 14 bases between the two germline ends. Germline lookup yields CDR1 MGHRA and CDR2 YSYEKL. Researchers drew blood RNA from unsorted whole blood and extracted germline DNA as well. A constant-region primer served to make TCR beta cDNA from around 540 ng total RNA. Generation of the TCR beta libraries relied on three nested multiplex PCR rounds using slightly modified ARM-PCR. The study ran its first two PCR rounds for approximately 10 cycles each, using TRBV1-TRBV30 forward primers and a C-beta reverse primer. TCRdb re-called the multiplex PCR reads with MiXCR, one entry per CDR3 protein. The sample yields 300,000 to 350,000 distinct CDR3 sequences, 65% seen once. This clonotype was seen a handful of times. The antigen remains unidentified.

The rearrangement links TRBV4-1 to TRBJ2-7; D is possibly TRBD1 (6 bases). The sample consisted of peripheral blood. This TCR came from a man aged 35-49 years with primary liver carcinoma and hepatitis B virus infection. CDR3 loop: CASSQAWTEIYEQYF. The CDR3 bases are TGCGCCAGCAGCCAAGCGTGGACAGAGATATACGAGCAGTACTTC.